This TCR beta chain was identified in a study of OX40 agonist ivuxolimab in advanced cancers. Study findings and constraints: Fewer expanded clones were found on average in CD4+ than in CD8+ T cells. At doses 0.1 to 3.0 mg/kg, CD4+ and CD8+ clones expanded.

Assay: immunoSEQ multiplex PCR; the TCRdb copy retains only in-frame clones and omits some. The profile shows about 38,000 clones, about 88% of them singletons. The CDR3 extends over 13 amino acids. Trimming took off 5 bases at V and 2 bases at J, with 6 bases between the two ends. In germline, CDR1 is SEHNR, CDR2 FQNEAQ (reference sequence). Notes on this clone: The antigen is not known.

The sample here was CD4+ or CD8+ T cells sorted from blood, taken in a trial of the OX40 agonist ivuxolimab. V usage is TRBV7-9 and J usage is TRBJ2-2; no firm D call. The receptor's source is an adult with an advanced solid tumor such as melanoma, head and neck, liver or kidney cancer. The CDR3 here is CASSLHNTGELFF. CDR3 in DNA: TGTGCCAGCAGCCTTCACAACACCGGGGAGCTGTTTTTT. Full variable domain (rest looked up from reference TRBV7-9 and TRBJ2-2): DTGVSQNPRHKITKRGQNVTFRCDPISEHNRLYWYRQTLGQGPEFLTYFQNEAQLEKSRLLSDRFSAERPKGSFSTLEIQRTEQGDSAMYLCASSLHNTGELFFGEGSRLTVL.